The 25 T cell receptor beta chains listed next were all sequenced from one sample in a study of shared clonotypes between healthy human individuals. The protocol was immunoSEQ multiplex PCR, while the TCRdb copy is restricted to in-frame clones and leaves out a portion. In the table there are some 550,000 clones, around 97% of which are singletons. The sample consisted of naive CD4+ T cells sorted from blood. Subset indicated: CD45RA+ positively selected. All receptors come from a woman in her 30s in good health.

The V call is TRBV5-4, the J call TRBJ2-7; 10 bases map to TRBD2. In germline, CDR1 is SGHNT, CDR2 YYREEE (reference sequence). V was pared by 5 bases and J by 6 bases, with 8 bases of the junction left unmatched. The CDR3 spans 14 residues. CDR3 DNA: TGTGCCAGCAGTCCTCTAGCGGGAGAAGGCGAGCAGTACTTC. It encodes CASSPLAGEGEQYF. Full variable domain (remainder filled in from reference TRBV5-4 and TRBJ2-7): ETGVTQSPTHLIKTRGQQVTLRCSSQSGHNTVSWYQQALGQGPQFIFQYYREEENGRGNFPPRFSGLQFPNYSSELNVNALELDDSALYLCASSPLAGEGEQYFGPGTRLTVT.

The genes are TRBV5-1 and TRBJ2-5; 9 bases align to TRBD2. The J call may not be correct, given that the DNA end is closer to TRBJ2-7. From germline, CDR1 is SGHRS and CDR2 YFSETQ. CDR3 size: 19 residues. The CDR3 DNA follows: TGCGCCAGCAGCCTACCATTAGCGGGAGCCACGTCGGACTCGTACGAGCAGTACTTC. It yields the protein CASSLPLAGATSDSYEQYF.

This chain links TRBV28 with TRBJ1-5; D ambiguous. Between the trimmed V and J ends, which lost 0 bases and 0 bases, there was a span of 6 bases. Germline CDR1 is MDHEN and CDR2 is SYDVKM. This CDR3 contains 15 residues. For the CDR3, the DNA is TGTGCCAGCAGTTTATGGGGTGCTAGCAATCAGCCCCAGCATTTT. This gives the protein CASSLWGASNQPQHF.

The CDR3: CSVEGQGVLHTF. CDR3 bases: TGCAGCGTTGAAGGGCAGGGGGTATTGCACACCTTC. This chain links TRBV29-1 with TRBJ1-2; the match to TRBD1 covers 7 bases. The CDR3 loop spans 12 amino acids. CDR1 SQVTM and CDR2 ANQGSEA come from the germline V gene. The J segment lost 12 bases and the V segment lost 1 base, leaving 8 bases of the junction unmatched.

The genes are TRBV6-5 and TRBJ2-7, with a possible D match to TRBD2 (5 bases). This CDR3 is built from 14 residues. The germline V and J ends were trimmed by 0 bases and 3 bases, with 9 bases remaining between them. Germline assignment: CDR1 MNHEY and CDR2 SVGAGI. The CDR3 here is CASSYSIAYYEQYF. The CDR3 DNA reads as TGTGCCAGCAGTTACTCAATAGCGTACTACGAGCAGTACTTC.

The chain is built from TRBV20-1 and TRBJ2-1; the D gene is possibly TRBD1 (6 bases). CDR3 length: 10 amino acids. Trimming removed 5 bases from V and 10 bases from J, with 9 bases in between. Germline V lookup: CDR1 DFQATT, CDR2 SNEGSKA (reference sequence). CDR3 residues: CSAHRVEQFF. Written as DNA, the CDR3 is TGCAGTGCTCACAGGGTAGAGCAGTTCTTC.

This sequence joins TRBV5-5 and TRBJ1-5; 7 bases line up with TRBD1. This CDR3 comprises 15 residues. After removal of 4 bases from V and 0 bases from J, the junction contained 4 bases not matched to a gene. Germline V lookup: CDR1 SGHKS, CDR2 YYEKEE (reference sequence). The CDR3 reads CASSQTGDSNQPQHF. The CDR3 nucleotides read TGTGCCAGCAGCCAAACAGGGGATAGCAATCAGCCCCAGCATTTT.

The chain employs TRBV7-2 and TRBJ2-2; weak D call: TRBD2 (6 bases). This CDR3 region has 14 residues. CDR1 is SGHTA and CDR2 is FQGNSA in the germline V gene. V was cut by 6 bases and J by 5 bases, with 13 bases left in between. CDR3 DNA: TGTGCCAGCAGTTTCTCCGGGGGTACCGGGGAGCTGTTTTTT. Translating it yields CASSFSGGTGELFF. The whole variable domain, remainder taken from reference TRBV7-2 and TRBJ2-2, is GAGVSQSPSNKVTEKGKDVELRCDPISGHTALYWYRQSLGQGLEFLIYFQGNSAPDKSGLPSDRFSAERTGGSVSTLTIQRTQQEDSAVYLCASSFSGGTGELFFGEGSRLTVL.

J is TRBJ2-7 and V is TRBV5-1; 7 nucleotides agree with TRBD2. J was trimmed by 3 bases and V by 0 bases; bases with no gene match: 3. The CDR3 is made up of 14 amino acids. Germline lookup yields CDR1 SGHRS and CDR2 YFSETQ. The CDR3 spells CASSLEGGIYEQYF. The CDR3 DNA sequence: TGCGCCAGCAGCTTGGAGGGAGGGATCTACGAGCAGTACTTC.

The chain has TRBV28 and TRBJ2-2; D unresolved. The germline V and J ends were trimmed by 3 bases and 1 base, with 3 bases remaining between them. Germline V gives CDR1 MDHEN, CDR2 SYDVKM. This CDR3 comprises 13 residues. CDR3 protein: CASSFKNTGELFF. The CDR3 nucleotides are TGTGCCAGCAGTTTTAAGAACACCGGGGAGCTGTTTTTT.

The chain employs TRBV2 and TRBJ1-5; no firm D call. V lost 3 bases and J 3 bases, leaving 12 bases between the germline ends. Germline CDR1 is SNHLY and CDR2 is FYNNEI. The CDR3 runs 15 residues. The CDR3 protein is CASSESTSYNQPQHF. The CDR3 DNA is TGTGCCAGCAGTGAGTCGACGAGTTACAATCAGCCCCAGCATTTT. The variable domain in full, with the rest retrieved from reference TRBV2 and TRBJ1-5, is EPEVTQTPSHQVTQMGQEVILRCVPISNHLYFYWYRQILGQKVEFLVSFYNNEISEKSEIFDDQFSVERPDGSNFTLKIRSTKLEDSAMYFCASSESTSYNQPQHFGDGTRLSIL.

The chain links TRBV28 to TRBJ2-7; the D gene could be TRBD1 or TRBD2 (5 bases each). Looked up from germline, CDR1 is MDHEN and CDR2 is SYDVKM. Trimming stripped 3 bases from V and 3 bases from J, with 12 bases between. The CDR3 loop spans 14 amino acids. The CDR3 nucleotides are TGTGCCAGCAGTTTTGACGGGGCCTACTACGAGCAGTACTTC. Translated, it gives CASSFDGAYYEQYF.

V is TRBV29-1 and J is TRBJ1-3; D remains unclear. CDR3 length: 14 amino acids. Trimming took 0 bases from V and 5 from J, leaving 11 bases between them. Germline V gene sequence: CDR1 SQVTM, CDR2 ANQGSEA. The chain's CDR3 is CSVEDRQIRNTIYF. The CDR3 nucleotides are TGCAGCGTTGAAGATCGACAAATAAGAAACACCATATATTTT.

The chain has TRBV28 and TRBJ2-7, with TRBD2 matching 7 bases. Germline assignment: CDR1 MDHEN and CDR2 SYDVKM. This CDR3 contains 16 residues. J was trimmed by 0 bases and V by 5 bases; bases with no gene match: 10. CDR3: CASSPGGGVNSYEQYF. Written as DNA, the CDR3 is TGTGCCAGCAGTCCGGGAGGAGGGGTGAACTCCTACGAGCAGTACTTC.

The rearrangement uses TRBV5-1 and TRBJ2-3; no clear D. With 1 base removed from V and 4 bases from J, the gap between germline ends came to 4 bases. The CDR3 extends over 12 amino acids. Germline V gene sequence: CDR1 SGHRS, CDR2 YFSETQ. This chain's CDR3 is CASSLHSDTQYF. Here the CDR3 DNA reads TGCGCCAGCAGCTTGCACTCAGATACGCAGTATTTT.

The V gene is TRBV6-6, the J gene TRBJ2-3, with a possible D match to TRBD2 (6 bases). From germline, CDR1 is MNHNY and CDR2 SVGAGI (reference sequence). This CDR3 spans 15 amino acids. V lost 7 bases to trimming and J lost 2 bases, with 16 bases between them. CDR3: CASNKDGRLTDTQYF. CDR3 bases: TGTGCCAGCAACAAGGACGGGAGACTCACAGATACGCAGTATTTT.

The chain joins TRBV19 to TRBJ1-4, with TRBD1 identical over 10 bases. This CDR3 has 14 residues. V was clipped by 5 bases and J by 11 bases; unmatched bases: 8. Germline CDR1 and CDR2: LNHDA and SQIVND (reference sequence). The CDR3 DNA reads as TGTGCCAGTAGTTCGACAGGGGGCATTCGGAAACTGTTTTTT. Its protein is CASSSTGGIRKLFF.

This sequence joins TRBV2 and TRBJ2-7; 13 bases fit TRBD2. After removal of 10 bases from V and 5 bases from J, the junction contained 8 bases not matched to a gene. Germline values: CDR1 SNHLY, CDR2 FYNNEI. The CDR3 spans 14 residues. The CDR3 loop is CATKLAGGPHEQYF. The CDR3 region has the DNA TGTGCCACCAAACTAGCGGGAGGGCCCCACGAGCAGTACTTC. The full variable domain, with the rest looked up from reference TRBV2 and TRBJ2-7, is EPEVTQTPSHQVTQMGQEVILRCVPISNHLYFYWYRQILGQKVEFLVSFYNNEISEKSEIFDDQFSVERPDGSNFTLKIRSTKLEDSAMYFCATKLAGGPHEQYFGPGTRLTVT.

The chain joins TRBV7-2 to TRBJ1-1; a weak D match, TRBD1 (5 bases). Germline V gene lookup returns CDR1 SGHTA and CDR2 FQGNSA. The CDR3 has 17 residues. Trimming left V 5 bases short and J 0 bases short, with 19 bases between. The CDR3 sequence: CASSPQGLMMVNTEAFF. The CDR3 nucleotides are TGTGCCAGCAGCCCGCAGGGTTTAATGATGGTGAACACTGAAGCTTTCTTT.

J is TRBJ2-5 and V is TRBV2; D remains unclear. Per germline, CDR1 SNHLY and CDR2 FYNNEI. This CDR3 spans 13 amino acids. Trimming took 3 bases from V and 4 from J, leaving 9 bases between them. The chain's CDR3 is CASSDSSRETQYF. In DNA form, the CDR3 reads TGTGCCAGCAGTGATTCGTCCCGAGAGACCCAGTACTTC.

This clone was seen a single time. The rearrangement uses TRBV6-6 and TRBJ2-1; 9 bases fit TRBD1. The CDR3 has 13 amino acids. The ends lost 2 bases at V and 12 bases at J; junction bases unmatched: 5. Germline CDR1 is MNHNY and CDR2 is SVGAGI (reference sequence). DNA of the CDR3: TGTGCCAGCAGTTACAGGGACAGGGAGACGCAGTTCTTC. Its translation is CASSYRDRETQFF.

The gene calls are TRBV7-9 and TRBJ1-1; unclear D gene. V gave up 3 bases and J gave up 1 base, with 12 bases separating them. This CDR3 comprises 15 residues. The germline V gene encodes CDR1 SEHNR and CDR2 FQNEAQ (reference sequence). The CDR3 coding sequence is TGTGCCAGCAGCTTGAAGTTCTTGGCGAACACTGAAGCTTTCTTT. It specifies CASSLKFLANTEAFF.

A few counts support this clone. The chain combines TRBV5-1 with TRBJ1-2; D not resolved. Trimming pared 4 bases from V and 2 bases from J, leaving 15 bases between. Germline CDR1 is SGHRS and CDR2 is YFSETQ. The CDR3 covers 15 residues. In DNA, the CDR3 is TGCGCCAGCAGCATCCGGACGGGAGTGAACTATGGCTACACCTTC. Its translation is CASSIRTGVNYGYTF.

The V call is TRBV29-1, the J call TRBJ1-1, with TRBD1 matching over 7 bases. The CDR3 contains 14 residues. Germline V gene lookup returns CDR1 SQVTM and CDR2 ANQGSEA. The junction had 13 bases not matched to a gene; V was cut back by 7 bases and J by 5 bases. DNA for the CDR3: TGCAGCGCCAAGGAGACAGGGCGGGGGACTGAAGCTTTCTTT. This sequence encodes CSAKETGRGTEAFF.

Only one count was recorded for this clone. This chain joins TRBV6-5 and TRBJ2-4; the D is unclear. V was pared by 6 bases and J by 4 bases, with 10 bases between. Germline V gives CDR1 MNHEY, CDR2 SVGAGI. This CDR3 is built from 13 residues. Here the CDR3 reads CASSRVGKNIQYF. CDR3 coding DNA: TGTGCCAGCAGCCGGGTTGGGAAAAACATTCAGTACTTC.